One sample yielded the 32 T cell receptor beta chains listed below, sequenced in a study of T cells in Graves' hyperthyroidism and ophthalmopathy. RNA transcripts served as the template for amplifying TCR beta CDR3 regions. Initially, a first-round RT-PCR of the TCR CDR3 employed the HTBI primer set. TCRdb redid the calling of the multiplex PCR reads with MiXCR, one entry per CDR3 protein. Of more than 100,000 distinct CDR3 sequences in the sample, over 45% are singletons; the top ten hold roughly 24%. Sequencing used blood. These receptors were collected from a man aged 35 to 55 with Graves' hyperthyroidism.

This clonotype was counted at least ten times. The V gene is TRBV20-1, the J gene TRBJ2-2; D assignment may be TRBD1 or TRBD2 (5 bases each). Germline assignment: CDR1 DFQATT and CDR2 SNEGSKA (reference sequence). The CDR3 has 15 amino acids. The ends were cut back, 1 base at V and 5 bases at J, with 14 bases in the middle. The CDR3 protein is CSARGAGRTTGELFF. The CDR3 bases are TGCAGTGCTAGAGGGGCAGGGAGAACGACCGGGGAGCTGTTTTTT.

The chain recombines TRBV7-2 with TRBJ2-7, with 8 bases fitting TRBD2. Unmatched junction bases numbered 1, after V lost 3 bases and J lost 3 bases. Germline assignment: CDR1 SGHTA and CDR2 FQGNSA. The CDR3 has 13 amino acids. CDR3 nucleotides: TGTGCCAGCAGCTTTAGCGGGATCTACGAGCAGTACTTC. As protein: CASSFSGIYEQYF. The whole variable domain, remainder taken from reference TRBV7-2 and TRBJ2-7, is GAGVSQSPSNKVTEKGKDVELRCDPISGHTALYWYRQSLGQGLEFLIYFQGNSAPDKSGLPSDRFSAERTGGSVSTLTIQRTQQEDSAVYLCASSFSGIYEQYFGPGTRLTVT.

As for this clonotype: This could be a read error, since a much larger clone is one nucleotide away. The chain couples TRBV14 to TRBJ1-1; no reliable D call. There are 11 residues in the CDR3. The germline V gene has CDR1 SGHDN and CDR2 FVKESK. DNA for the CDR3: TGTGCCTGGAGCCAAGGGTCCTTCTTCTACTTT. Protein: CAWSQGSFFYF.

The CDR3 spells CASSLSGGGGAADEQFF. The DNA for the CDR3 is TGCGCCAGCAGCTTAAGCGGGGGCGGGGGGGCCGCGGATGAGCAGTTCTTC. The chain has TRBV5-1 and TRBJ2-1, with TRBD2 matching over 9 bases. Trimming took 2 bases from V and 8 from J; bases not matched to a gene: 14. Germline-derived CDR1 and CDR2 are SGHRS and YFSETQ. This CDR3 has 17 amino acids.

About this clonotype: This CDR3 is missing its conserved last phenylalanine or tryptophan, likely due to a read error. V gene TRBV29-1 combines with J gene TRBJ2-7, with D hard to call. The CDR3 length is 12 residues. Germline loops: CDR1 SQVTM, CDR2 ANQGSEA. The V end lost 5 bases, the J end lost 3 bases, and 11 bases lay between the germline ends. The CDR3 bases are TGCAGCGTTCGCTCGAACTTCTACGAGCAGTACTCC. Its protein is CSVRSNFYEQYS.

The rearrangement uses TRBV7-8 and TRBJ2-2; 7 nucleotides align to TRBD2. Losses at the gene ends were 9 bases for V and 8 bases for J; bases not matched to a gene: 12. CDR1 SGHVS and CDR2 FQNEAQ come from the germline V gene. The CDR3 covers 14 residues. The CDR3 DNA sequence: TGTGCCAGTAGCGACTCGGGGGGATTAGGGGAGCTGTTTTTT. Protein: CASSDSGGLGELFF.

J is TRBJ2-7 and V is TRBV19; 9 bases line up with TRBD1. Germline values: CDR1 LNHDA, CDR2 SQIVND (reference sequence). This CDR3 has 14 amino acids. The J segment lost 3 bases and the V segment lost 6 bases, leaving 6 bases of the junction unmatched. The CDR3 region is CASRPGTGIYEQYF. The CDR3 DNA follows: TGTGCCAGTAGACCCGGGACAGGGATCTACGAGCAGTACTTC.

The sample holds many counts of this clonotype. The chain uses TRBV20-1 and TRBJ2-3; the match to TRBD2 covers 9 bases. The J segment lost 0 bases and the V segment lost 2 bases, leaving 0 bases of the junction unmatched. CDR1 and CDR2 (germline): DFQATT, SNEGSKA (reference sequence). There are 14 residues in the CDR3. CDR3 sequence (DNA): TGCAGTGCTAGACTAGCGGGGAGCACAGATACGCAGTATTTT. This encodes CSARLAGSTDTQYF.

The chain links TRBV5-1 to TRBJ1-4, with TRBD1 as a possible D gene (5 bases). Between the trimmed V and J ends, which lost 7 bases and 4 bases, there was a span of 14 bases. Per the germline V gene, CDR1 is SGHRS and CDR2 is YFSETQ. The CDR3 loop spans 14 amino acids. This CDR3 reads CASRLAGDNEKLFF. CDR3 coding DNA: TGCGCCAGCCGACTAGCGGGGGATAATGAAAAACTGTTTTTT.

With regard to this clonotype: It may be a read error: a sequence one base away is much more abundant. The chain recombines TRBV6-5 with TRBJ2-1; D ambiguous. This CDR3 has 14 amino acids. CDR1 is MNHEY, CDR2 SVGAGI, per germline. Here the CDR3 DNA reads TGTGCCAGCAGTTACGACGGTAGCTACAGTGAGCAGTTCTTC. It is translated as CASSYDGSYSEQFF.

This clonotype showed up many times. The V call is TRBV9, the J call TRBJ1-4; D remains ambiguous. CDR3 length equals 14 residues. CDR1 is SGDLS and CDR2 is YYNGEE in the germline V gene. The V end was cut by 0 bases, the J end by 0 bases, with 3 bases between. CDR3 sequence: CASSVGTTNEKLFF. Here the CDR3 DNA reads TGTGCCAGCAGCGTAGGTACAACTAATGAAAAACTGTTTTTT.

This clonotype has just a few counts. The J gene is TRBJ2-1, the V gene TRBV7-2, with D possibly being TRBD1 or TRBD2 (5 bases each). Germline V gene data show CDR1 as SGHTA and CDR2 as FQGNSA. V was clipped by 11 bases and J by 3 bases, with 20 bases between them. The CDR3 consists of 15 residues. The CDR3 coding sequence is TGTGCCTGGAGTGTAGACGGGGCGGGCTACAATGAGCAGTTCTTC. It encodes CAWSVDGAGYNEQFF.

This clonotype came up many times. The rearrangement links TRBV19 to TRBJ2-3; D call uncertain. V lost 3 bases and J 0 bases, leaving 10 bases between the germline ends. Looked up from germline, CDR1 is LNHDA and CDR2 is SQIVND (reference sequence). This CDR3 is built from 15 residues. CDR3 in amino acids: CASSMRHTSTDTQYF. Written as DNA, the CDR3 is TGTGCCAGTAGTATGAGACACACTAGCACAGATACGCAGTATTTT. Filled out from reference TRBV19 and TRBJ2-3, the complete variable domain reads DGGITQSPKYLFRKEGQNVTLSCEQNLNHDAMYWYRQDPGQGLRLIYYSQIVNDFQKGDIAEGYSVSREKKESFPLTVTSAQKNPTAFYLCASSMRHTSTDTQYFGPGTRLTVL.

This clonotype was detected many times. The chain couples TRBV20-1 to TRBJ1-4, with D perhaps TRBD1 (5 bases). The germline CDR1 and CDR2 sequences are DFQATT and SNEGSKA (reference sequence). Trimming took 0 bases from V and 0 from J, leaving 5 bases between them. The CDR3 covers 14 residues. The DNA for the CDR3 is TGCAGTGCTAGAGAGGGGGCAACTAATGAAAAACTGTTTTTT. Translation: CSAREGATNEKLFF.

The rearrangement links TRBV7-3 to TRBJ2-7; D unresolved. The germline V gene has CDR1 SGHTA and CDR2 FQGTGA. V lost 6 bases, J lost 6 bases, and 3 bases lay in between. This CDR3 region has 9 residues. The chain's CDR3 is CASSFEQYF. DNA for the CDR3: TGTGCCAGCAGTTTCGAGCAGTACTTC.

Only a few counts were recorded for this clonotype. This chain uses TRBV5-6 with TRBJ2-7; 8 bases are shared with TRBD1. The germline V gene encodes CDR1 SGHDT and CDR2 YYEEEE. V dropped 1 base and J dropped 2; count of bases not matched to a gene: 5. The CDR3 sequence is 15 residues long. CDR3: CASSLLGQGAYEQYF. CDR3 nucleotide sequence: TGTGCCAGCAGCTTGTTAGGACAGGGTGCCTACGAGCAGTACTTC.

This clonotype showed up many times. The rearrangement links TRBV9 to TRBJ1-6; maybe TRBD1 (5 bases). CDR3 size: 15 residues. V was pared by 4 bases and J by 6 bases, with 14 bases between. The germline V gene encodes CDR1 SGDLS and CDR2 YYNGEE. CDR3 residues: CASSPLGVGNSPLHF. The CDR3 nucleotides read TGTGCCAGCAGCCCCTTAGGGGTGGGTAATTCACCCCTCCACTTT. Complete variable domain (other parts from reference TRBV9 and TRBJ1-6): DSGVTQTPKHLITATGQRVTLRCSPRSGDLSVYWYQQSLDQGLQFLIQYYNGEERAKGNILERFSAQQFPDLHSELNLSSLELGDSALYFCASSPLGVGNSPLHFGNGTRLTVT.

A note on this clonotype: This sequence may be a read error, since a much larger clone differs from it by one base. The rearrangement joins TRBV12-3 or TRBV12-4 to TRBJ1-2; TRBD1 matches at 7 bases. This CDR3 region has 15 residues. CDR3 nucleotides: TGTGCCAGCAGTTTAGCAGGGGGCCAGGTTTATGGCAACACCTTC. This translates into CASSLAGGQVYGNTF.

The rearrangement uses TRBV4-3 and TRBJ1-2; the D is unclear. This CDR3 region has 14 residues. Germline-derived CDR1 and CDR2 are LGHNA and YSLEER. Deletions cut 0 bases from V and 4 bases from J, with 9 bases between. CDR3 region: CASSQDSSSYGYTF. CDR3 DNA sequence: TGCGCCAGCAGCCAAGACTCGAGCTCCTATGGCTACACCTTC.

In this sample, this clonotype turned up many times. The rearrangement links TRBV19 to TRBJ2-7; TRBD2 matches 8 bases. The CDR3 totals 16 residues. Germline values: CDR1 LNHDA, CDR2 SQIVND (reference sequence). The trim removed 6 bases at V and 0 bases at J, leaving 10 bases unmatched. Written as DNA, the CDR3 is TGTGCCAGTAGGTCGAGCGGGGGCCTGAGCTCCTACGAGCAGTACTTC. Translated: CASRSSGGLSSYEQYF.

The gene calls are TRBV19 and TRBJ2-5, with D hard to call. Germline values: CDR1 LNHDA, CDR2 SQIVND (reference sequence). Trimming pared 3 bases from V and 6 bases from J, leaving 5 bases between. The CDR3 spans 11 residues. CDR3 protein: CASSMKKTQYF. The CDR3 bases are TGTGCCAGTAGTATGAAGAAGACCCAGTACTTC.

The chain joins TRBV11-2 to TRBJ1-2; D is uncertain. This CDR3 comprises 14 residues. CDR1 is SGHAT, CDR2 FQNNGV, per germline. The germline V and J ends were trimmed by 4 bases and 2 bases, with 11 bases remaining between them. The CDR3 coding sequence is TGTGCCAGCAGCTCCACCGGGATCAACTATGGCTACACCTTC. It codes for CASSSTGINYGYTF.

The chain is built from TRBV19 and TRBJ2-1; 8 bases align to TRBD2. V gave up 3 bases and J gave up 5 bases; unmatched junction bases: 6. CDR3 length equals 15 residues. The germline V gene has CDR1 LNHDA and CDR2 SQIVND (reference sequence). The CDR3 loop reads CASSILLAGNNEQFF. CDR3 in DNA: TGTGCCAGTAGTATCCTTCTAGCGGGTAACAATGAGCAGTTCTTC.

This clonotype was counted between two and nine times. CDR3 sequence (DNA): TGTGCCTGGAGTAAAGGGGCTAAGGATGGCTACACCTTC. Amino acid sequence: CAWSKGAKDGYTF. The chain has TRBV19 and TRBJ1-2; D is possibly TRBD1 (5 bases). Germline V gene data show CDR1 as LNHDA and CDR2 as SQIVND (reference sequence). Trimming removed 11 bases from V and 6 bases from J, with 19 bases in between. The CDR3 sequence is 13 residues long.

Comments on this clonotype: One end of the junction varies from germline; a read error may be responsible. The CDR3 DNA sequence: TGTGCCAGCAGCGAGTCCAGGTCCCCCTATAATTCACTCCTCCACTTT. Protein product: CASSESRSPYNSLLHF. This chain uses TRBV2 with TRBJ1-6; D uncertain. This CDR3 region has 16 residues. Per the germline V gene, CDR1 is SNHLY and CDR2 is FYNNEI.

With regard to this clonotype: A much larger clone differs from this one at a single base, so this may be a read error. This chain uses TRBV24-1 with TRBJ2-7, with a possible D match to TRBD1 (6 bases). This CDR3 contains 15 residues. In germline, CDR1 is KGHDR, CDR2 SFDVKD. CDR3 DNA sequence: TGTGCCAGCAGTCACTCCCTGGGCAGGGGCTACGAGCAGTACTTC. This translates into CASSHSLGRGYEQYF.

The CDR3 region has the DNA TGTGCCAGCAGCTCCTGGAGTACCTATGGCTACACCTTC. This codes for CASSSWSTYGYTF. The chain is built from TRBV7-6 and TRBJ1-2; D unresolved. V was shortened by 4 bases and J by 4 bases, with 10 bases between the two germline ends. Germline CDR1 is SGHVS and CDR2 is FNYEAQ. The CDR3 is 13 residues long.

The chain combines TRBV25-1 with TRBJ1-2; TRBD1 agrees at 9 bases. This CDR3 has 11 residues. Trimming took 11 bases from V and 6 from J; bases not matched to a gene: 4. CDR1 and CDR2 (germline): MGHDK, SYGVNS. The CDR3: CARDRGNGYTF. The CDR3 DNA follows: TGTGCCCGAGACAGGGGGAATGGCTACACCTTC.

For this clonotype: Because the CDR3 is missing its conserved closing phenylalanine or tryptophan, this is likely a read error. The chain employs TRBV20-1 and TRBJ1-1; D gene unclear. V shed 1 base and J shed 5 bases, with 14 bases lying between them. This CDR3 spans 14 amino acids. Germline CDR1 is DFQATT and CDR2 is SNEGSKA (reference sequence). The CDR3 sequence: CSARVSGSGTEAFL. In DNA, the CDR3 is TGCAGTGCTAGAGTTTCGGGTAGTGGAACTGAAGCTTTCCTT.

The chain uses TRBV7-2 and TRBJ1-2, with 12 bases identical to TRBD1. This CDR3 is 15 amino acids long. The V gene's germline CDR1 is SGHTA and CDR2 FQGNSA. Losses at the gene ends were 5 bases for V and 8 bases for J; bases not matched to a gene: 9. For the CDR3, the DNA is TGTGCCAGCAGCACCGGGACAGGGGGCGGCGCGGGCTACACCTTC. As protein: CASSTGTGGGAGYTF.

Concerning this clonotype: The junction departs from germline at one end; a sequencing error may be responsible. The rearrangement uses TRBV5-4 and TRBJ2-5; D not certain. Germline V CDR1 and CDR2: SGHNT, YYREEE (reference sequence). This CDR3 region has 14 residues. The chain's CDR3 is CASSARHAQETQHF. CDR3 DNA: TGTGCCAGCAGCGCGCGACATGCCCAAGAGACCCAGCACTTC.

This clonotype was observed many times. The chain uses TRBV7-9 and TRBJ1-3; D gene uncertain. CDR1 is SEHNR and CDR2 is FQNEAQ in the germline V gene (reference sequence). The CDR3 totals 16 residues. With 7 bases removed from V and 0 bases from J, the gap between germline ends came to 16 bases. The CDR3 loop reads CASTAAETYSGNTIYF. The CDR3 region has the DNA TGTGCCAGCACCGCAGCCGAGACTTACTCTGGAAACACCATATATTTT.